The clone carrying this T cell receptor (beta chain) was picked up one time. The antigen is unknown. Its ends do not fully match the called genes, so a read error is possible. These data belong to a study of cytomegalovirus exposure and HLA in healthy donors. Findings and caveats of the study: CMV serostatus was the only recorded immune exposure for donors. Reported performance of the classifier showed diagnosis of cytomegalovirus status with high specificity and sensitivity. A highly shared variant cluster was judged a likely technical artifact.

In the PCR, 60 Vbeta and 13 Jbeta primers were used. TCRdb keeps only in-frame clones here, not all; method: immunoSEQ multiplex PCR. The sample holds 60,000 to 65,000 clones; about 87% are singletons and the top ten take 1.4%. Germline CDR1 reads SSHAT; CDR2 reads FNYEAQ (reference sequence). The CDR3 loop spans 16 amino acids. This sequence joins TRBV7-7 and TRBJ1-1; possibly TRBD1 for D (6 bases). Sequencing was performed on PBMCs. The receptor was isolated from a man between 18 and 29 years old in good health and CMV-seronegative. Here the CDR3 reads CASSLAIGQRNTEAFF. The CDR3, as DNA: TGTGCTAGCAGCTTAGCGATAGGACAGCGGAACACTGAAGCTTTCTTT.